The rows below give T cell receptor beta chains drawn from one sample of a study of CD8 T cells in ankylosing spondylitis. In TCRdb, the 5' RACE reads were re-called with MiXCR into one record per CDR3 protein. The repertoire consists of under 450,000 distinct CDR3 sequences, with over 15% occurring once and the leading ten covering over 0.9%. Specimen: blood, either unsorted or a sorted T cell fraction (not recorded which). These receptors came from a male donor with ankylosing spondylitis. Each CDR3 is given with its conserved first and last residue. The order of the fields is V gene, D gene, J gene, clone size, CDR3 protein, CDR3 DNA. D genes are given only for firm matches. Expanded clones get a size class; other rows say once, few or many, or leave the size out.

>TRBV20-1|TRBD1|TRBJ1-2|few
CSALRQGYYGYTF
TGCAGTGCTCTCCGACAGGGTTACTATGGCTACACCTTC
>TRBV28|.|TRBJ2-7|.
CASSLRVMSSYEQYF
TGTGCCAGCAGTTTAAGGGTCATGAGCTCCTACGAGCAGTACTTC
>TRBV6-1|.|TRBJ1-4|.
CASSDGDIGEKLFF
TGTGCCAGCAGTGATGGGGATATTGGCGAAAAACTGTTTTTT
>TRBV6-2/TRBV6-3|TRBD1|TRBJ2-1|few
CASSYVRDRGFVGEQFF
TGTGCCAGCAGTTACGTCCGGGACAGGGGGTTTGTAGGTGAGCAGTTCTTC
>TRBV6-1|TRBD1|TRBJ1-6|.
CASTGGQTADSPLHF
TGTGCCAGCACTGGGGGACAGACGGCGGATTCACCCCTCCACTTT
>TRBV29-1|TRBD2|TRBJ2-1|.
CSVRPRGAKTSASYNEQFF
TGCAGCGTTCGCCCCCGCGGGGCCAAAACTAGCGCCTCCTACAATGAGCAGTTCTTC
>TRBV9|.|TRBJ1-2|few
CASSTHPDGNYGYTF
TGTGCCAGCAGCACTCACCCGGACGGAAACTATGGCTACACCTTC
>TRBV29-1|TRBD2|TRBJ2-1|many
CSVEGGGRNEQFF
TGCAGCGTTGAAGGCGGCGGGAGAAATGAGCAGTTCTTC
>TRBV20-1|TRBD2|TRBJ2-1|few
CSALHLGTSGRSSYNEQFF
TGCAGTGCTTTACACCTGGGGACTAGCGGGCGGAGCTCCTACAATGAGCAGTTCTTC
>TRBV20-1|.|TRBJ2-1|few
CSASSGYKDNEQFF
TGCAGTGCTTCATCAGGGTACAAGGACAATGAGCAGTTCTTC
>TRBV20-1|.|TRBJ1-1|few
CSARRQGRTEAFF
TGCAGTGCTAGGCGTCAGGGGCGTACTGAAGCTTTCTTT
>TRBV12-3/TRBV12-4|.|TRBJ2-3|.
CASRPEQGRRADTQYF
TGTGCCAGCAGACCAGAACAGGGTAGGAGGGCAGATACGCAGTATTTT
>TRBV12-3/TRBV12-4|TRBD1|TRBJ2-7|.
CASSRDRLSSYEQYF
TGTGCCAGCAGTCGGGACAGGTTGTCATCCTACGAGCAGTACTTC
>TRBV6-6|.|TRBJ1-1|.
CASSYRGGFEAFF
TGTGCCAGCAGTTACAGGGGGGGCTTTGAAGCTTTCTTT
>TRBV3-1|TRBD2|TRBJ2-2|.
CASSQPRTSGNTGELFF
TGTGCCAGCAGCCAACCTCGGACTAGCGGGAACACCGGGGAGCTGTTTTTT
>TRBV12-3/TRBV12-4|.|TRBJ2-3|.
CASSLRAGDTDTQYF
TGTGCCAGCAGTTTAAGGGCAGGAGACACAGATACGCAGTATTTT
>TRBV4-1|TRBD1|TRBJ2-1|.
CASSQSVPGQGWGSYNEQFF
TGCGCCAGCAGCCAATCAGTCCCGGGACAGGGATGGGGGTCCTACAATGAGCAGTTCTTC
>TRBV5-6|.|TRBJ1-4|few
CASSLIAPQGATTSNEKLFF
TGTGCCAGCAGCTTAATCGCCCCCCAGGGAGCAACGACATCGAATGAAAAACTGTTTTTT
>TRBV20-1|.|TRBJ2-1|.
CSARDGGNFDEQFF
TGCAGTGCTAGAGATGGGGGGAACTTCGATGAGCAGTTCTTC
>TRBV4-3|.|TRBJ2-7|.
CASSPLRGEQYF
TGCGCCAGCAGCCCTCTCCGGGGCGAGCAGTACTTC
>TRBV20-1|.|TRBJ2-7|.
CSASPAGATRISSYEQYF
TGCAGTGCTAGTCCGGCGGGTGCCACGCGTATTAGCTCCTACGAGCAGTACTTC
>TRBV7-8|.|TRBJ1-2|.
CASSLALQASYGYTF
TGTGCCAGCAGCTTAGCGTTACAGGCCTCCTATGGCTACACCTTC
>TRBV7-8|.|TRBJ2-3|many
CASSLAGPRGTDTQYF
TGTGCCAGCAGCTTAGCGGGCCCTCGGGGCACAGATACGCAGTATTTT
>TRBV29-1|.|TRBJ1-1|.
CSAGQPNTEAFF
TGCAGCGCCGGCCAGCCGAACACTGAAGCTTTCTTT
>TRBV18|.|TRBJ1-1|.
CASSLGGVVDTEAFF
TGTGCCAGCTCACTGGGGGGCGTAGTGGACACTGAAGCTTTCTTT
>TRBV2|.|TRBJ2-5|.
CASSEWVGQETQYF
TGTGCCAGCAGTGAGTGGGTTGGCCAAGAGACCCAGTACTTC
>TRBV29-1|.|TRBJ2-1|.
CSVYPSSYNEQFF
TGCAGCGTTTATCCTAGCTCTTACAATGAGCAGTTCTTC
>TRBV5-1|.|TRBJ1-1|.
CASSFGAGVNTEAFF
TGCGCCAGCAGCTTCGGGGCAGGGGTGAACACTGAAGCTTTCTTT
>TRBV5-1|.|TRBJ1-1|many
CASSLTGPNTEAFF
TGCGCCAGCAGCTTGACAGGGCCTAACACTGAAGCTTTCTTT
>TRBV20-1|.|TRBJ2-1|few
CSAIWSRAWDEQFF
TGCAGTGCTATCTGGTCAAGGGCTTGGGATGAGCAGTTCTTC
>TRBV20-1|TRBD1|TRBJ1-2|.
CSAGAGGVRGYTF
TGCAGTGCTGGAGCAGGGGGTGTTCGGGGCTACACCTTC
>TRBV6-5|TRBD1|TRBJ2-2|.
CASSYQDRATGELFF
TGTGCCAGCAGTTACCAGGACAGGGCCACCGGGGAGCTGTTTTTT
>TRBV12-3/TRBV12-4|.|TRBJ2-7|many
CASSLRAGDSYEQYF
TGTGCCAGCAGTTTGAGGGCAGGGGACTCCTACGAGCAGTACTTC
>TRBV27|.|TRBJ1-2|.
CASREGGNYGYTF
TGTGCCAGCAGAGAAGGGGGTAACTATGGCTACACCTTC
>TRBV7-3|TRBD2|TRBJ2-5|.
CASSRGGGETQYF
TGTGCCAGCAGCCGCGGGGGTGGTGAGACCCAGTACTTC
>TRBV5-1|.|TRBJ1-2|.
CASSLEDLANYGYTF
TGCGCCAGCAGCTTGGAAGACCTAGCTAACTATGGCTACACCTTC
>TRBV12-3/TRBV12-4|TRBD1|TRBJ2-7|.
CASRKQGSSYEQYF
TGTGCCAGCAGGAAACAGGGGAGCTCCTACGAGCAGTACTTC
>TRBV7-7|.|TRBJ1-4|.
CASSLGPAEKLFF
TGTGCTAGCAGCTTAGGGCCAGCTGAAAAACTGTTTTTT
>TRBV3-1|TRBD2|TRBJ2-7|.
CASSQVLAGSYEQYF
TGTGCCAGCAGCCAAGTACTAGCGGGCTCCTACGAGCAGTACTTC
>TRBV20-1|.|TRBJ1-6|.
CSAPSSGTPNSPLHF
TGCAGTGCCCCCTCTAGTGGGACTCCGAATTCACCCCTCCACTTT
>TRBV7-6|TRBD1|TRBJ2-1|many
CASSLAGTGVYNEQFF
TGTGCCAGCAGCTTAGCTGGGACAGGGGTCTACAATGAGCAGTTCTTC
>TRBV7-3|TRBD1|TRBJ1-1|.
CASSVTGGNTEAFF
TGTGCCAGCAGCGTTACAGGGGGGAACACTGAAGCTTTCTTT
>TRBV7-2|.|TRBJ1-1|.
CASSLDVRANTEAFF
TGTGCCAGCAGCCTGGATGTTAGGGCGAACACTGAAGCTTTCTTT
>TRBV6-1|TRBD1|TRBJ2-7|.
CASSRTGGSFETYEQYF
TGTGCCAGCTCGAGGACAGGGGGCTCTTTCGAAACCTACGAGCAGTACTTC
>TRBV12-3/TRBV12-4|.|TRBJ2-1|many
CASSPAGPSYNEQFF
TGTGCCAGCAGTCCCGCCGGTCCCTCCTACAATGAGCAGTTCTTC
>TRBV12-3/TRBV12-4|.|TRBJ1-4|few
CASSPQAGYEKLFF
TGTGCCAGCAGTCCCCAGGCAGGCTATGAAAAACTGTTTTTT
>TRBV19|TRBD1|TRBJ2-2|few
CASGGTGRTGELFF
TGTGCCAGTGGGGGGACAGGGAGGACCGGGGAGCTGTTTTTT
>TRBV12-3/TRBV12-4|.|TRBJ2-2|many
CASTVPGAGELFF
TGTGCCAGCACCGTACCGGGGGCCGGGGAGCTGTTTTTT
>TRBV5-5|TRBD2|TRBJ2-7|few
CASSLMGLAGGPRDEQYF
TGTGCCAGCAGCTTGATGGGACTAGCGGGAGGGCCTCGGGACGAGCAGTACTTC
>TRBV6-2/TRBV6-3|.|TRBJ2-1|.
CASRSWGNEQFF
TGTGCCAGCAGGTCTTGGGGGAATGAGCAGTTCTTC
>TRBV7-9|TRBD1|TRBJ1-1|many
CASSLEGADTEAFF
TGTGCCAGCAGCTTAGAGGGGGCGGACACTGAAGCTTTCTTT
>TRBV5-1|.|TRBJ2-7|.
CASSSEQSYEQYF
TGCGCCAGCAGCTCCGAGCAGTCCTACGAGCAGTACTTC
>TRBV6-1|.|TRBJ1-2|.
CASSEVNRTF
TGTGCCAGCAGTGAAGTGAACAGGACCTTC
>TRBV7-7|.|TRBJ2-5|.
CASSLGDKETQYF
TGTGCTAGCAGCTTGGGGGACAAAGAGACCCAGTACTTC
>TRBV6-5|TRBD1|TRBJ2-1|many
CASSYSGTGPNEQFF
TGTGCCAGCAGTTACTCCGGGACAGGGCCCAATGAGCAGTTCTTC
>TRBV6-4|.|TRBJ2-7|many
CASPTVGCSYEQYF
TGTGCCAGCCCGACGGTAGGGTGCTCCTACGAGCAGTACTTC
>TRBV4-2|TRBD2|TRBJ2-3|few
CASSQDGGVNGADTQYF
TGTGCCAGCAGCCAAGACGGGGGGGTAAACGGGGCAGATACGCAGTATTTT
>TRBV9|.|TRBJ2-2|.
CASTRGGANGELFF
TGTGCCAGCACCCGAGGGGGGGCGAACGGGGAGCTGTTTTTT
>TRBV12-3/TRBV12-4|.|TRBJ1-2|few
CASSPTHGAGNYGYTF
TGTGCCAGCAGCCCTACTCATGGGGCAGGGAACTATGGCTACACCTTC
>TRBV18|TRBD2|TRBJ2-1|.
CASSPGLARYNEQFF
TGTGCCAGCTCACCGGGACTAGCGCGTTACAATGAGCAGTTCTTC